This TCR beta chain was recovered during a study of glioma-infiltrating T cells after dendritic cell vaccination. Time point noted: after dendritic cell vaccination, including at tumor progression/relapse. The PCR used 60 V beta and 13 J beta primers. Libraries were prepared by immunoSEQ multiplex PCR; TCRdb keeps only in-frame clonotypes and omits some of them. The table includes roughly 62,000 clones, approximately 83% detected once. Material: blood, obtained after dendritic cell vaccination. The TCR comes from a human donor with glioblastoma.

CDR3 amino acids: CASSQGVWEGAYGYTF. CDR3 DNA sequence: TGCGCCAGCAGCCAAGGTGTTTGGGAGGGCGCCTATGGCTACACCTTC. The gene calls are TRBV4-1 and TRBJ1-2; no clear D. The CDR3 extends over 16 amino acids. Trimming left V 1 base short and J 4 bases short, with 16 bases between. Germline V gene data show CDR1 as MGHRA and CDR2 as YSYEKL.